This T cell receptor (beta chain) was sequenced during a study of cytomegalovirus exposure and HLA in healthy donors. Whole-study results and caveats: Later on, analysis showed that most CMV-associated TCR beta chains appeared to be HLA-restricted. Being indistinguishable, some V segments were excluded, TRBV6-2 and TRBV6-3 among them.

V was shortened by 7 bases and J by 2 bases, with 8 bases between the two germline ends. CDR3 length: 12 amino acids. Primers for the PCR totalled 60 Vbeta and 13 Jbeta. Produced via immunoSEQ multiplex PCR; TCRdb's table is partial and in-frame only. Among tens of thousands of clones, around four fifths were seen once, and the ten largest hold under 3%. This clone was detected once. Its antigen is not identified. Sequencing was performed on PBMCs. V usage is TRBV23-1 and J usage is TRBJ1-2; D gene uncertain. TRBV23-1 is assigned to the ORF class and has an uncertain function. The TCR sequence derives from a man under 40 in good health and CMV-seronegative. The CDR3 DNA is TGCGCCAGCAATAACAAAAACTATGGCTACACCTTC. It encodes CASNNKNYGYTF.